Below are 2 T cell receptor beta chains sequenced from a single sample in a study of shared clonotypes between healthy human individuals. Method: immunoSEQ multiplex PCR; TCRdb's copy keeps in-frame clones and lacks some. This table holds roughly 500,000 clones, 90% to 97% found once. Material for sequencing was naive CD4+ T cells sorted from blood. As for subset: CD45RA+ positively selected. All receptors come from a woman aged 25 to 39 in good health.

The gene calls are TRBV7-9 and TRBJ2-5; D tentatively fits TRBD1 or TRBD2 (6 bases each). Deletions cut 5 bases from V and 11 bases from J, with 18 bases between. Per the germline V gene, CDR1 is SEHNR and CDR2 is FQNEAQ (reference sequence). The CDR3 runs to 13 residues. The CDR3 region is CASSTPGAREQYF. The CDR3 DNA reads as TGTGCCAGCAGCACCCCGGGGGCGCGAGAGCAGTACTTC. The whole variable domain, remainder taken from reference TRBV7-9 and TRBJ2-5, is DTGVSQNPRHKITKRGQNVTFRCDPISEHNRLYWYRQTLGQGPEFLTYFQNEAQLEKSRLLSDRFSAERPKGSFSTLEIQRTEQGDSAMYLCASSTPGAREQYFGPGTRLLVL.

The chain employs TRBV10-1 and TRBJ2-1; D is unclear. The CDR3 sequence is 14 residues long. Looked up from germline, CDR1 is WNHNN and CDR2 is SYGVQD (reference sequence). Trimming cost V 6 bases and J 6 bases, with 15 bases left between them. CDR3 DNA sequence: TGCGCCAGCAGGATCACCGTCTTTTCCAATGAGCAGTTCTTC. Protein: CASRITVFSNEQFF.